Listed here are 6 T cell receptor beta chains from one sample, sequenced in a study of T cell repertoires and leukemia-associated antigens. TCRdb processed the 5' RACE reads anew with MiXCR; each CDR3 protein has one entry. The repertoire has roughly 10,000 distinct CDR3 sequences, approximately 40% of them found once; the top ten carry over 45%. The antigens of these receptors remain unknown. Input material: CD3+ T cells sorted from blood and cultured. The receptors shown here come from a female donor in good health.

The chain joins TRBV7-6 to TRBJ2-2, with 12 bases matching TRBD2. This CDR3 comprises 16 residues. Germline assignment: CDR1 SGHVS and CDR2 FNYEAQ. Trimming removed 5 bases from V and 4 bases from J; junction bases left unmatched: 5. The CDR3 region has the DNA TGTGCCAGCAGCCGGACTAGCGGGACCGTCACCGGGGAGCTGTTTTTT. Translated, it gives CASSRTSGTVTGELFF.

This clonotype was detected many times. The V gene is TRBV4-1, the J gene TRBJ2-3; possible D gene TRBD2, 6 bases. Germline CDR1 MGHRA, CDR2 YSYEKL. This CDR3 is 14 amino acids long. The V gene lost 8 bases and the J gene lost 2 bases, with 14 bases spanning the gap. The CDR3 sequence is CASSIADITDTQYF. CDR3 nucleotides: TGCGCCAGCTCTATAGCGGATATCACAGATACGCAGTATTTT.

This chain uses TRBV24-1 with TRBJ2-7; 7 bases are a match to TRBD2. Germline assignment: CDR1 KGHDR and CDR2 SFDVKD. The ends lost 4 bases at V and 6 bases at J; junction bases unmatched: 8. CDR3 length: 14 amino acids. The CDR3 DNA follows: TGTGCCACCAGTGACCCAGCGGGAACGGGCGAGCAGTACTTC. Residues: CATSDPAGTGEQYF.

The V and J genes are TRBV5-6 and TRBJ2-2; the D gene is possibly TRBD2 (6 bases). Germline assignment: CDR1 SGHDT and CDR2 YYEEEE. Trimming stripped 6 bases from V and 6 bases from J, with 18 bases between. CDR3 length: 15 amino acids. The CDR3: CASKSRGSFPGELFF. The CDR3 nucleotides are TGTGCCAGCAAAAGTCGGGGGAGCTTTCCCGGGGAGCTGTTTTTT.

This chain connects TRBV7-9 to TRBJ1-6; no definite D call. Germline V gene sequence: CDR1 SEHNR, CDR2 FQNEAQ (reference sequence). Between the trimmed V and J ends, which lost 6 bases and 6 bases, there was a span of 6 bases. The CDR3 has 12 residues. CDR3 amino acids: CASREGNSPLHF. The CDR3 DNA follows: TGTGCCAGCAGAGAGGGTAATTCACCCCTCCACTTT.

The CDR3 nucleotides read TGTGCCAGCAGCTTGACTAGCGGAGAGGGGGTCGGGACCCAGTACTTC. This encodes CASSLTSGEGVGTQYF. The chain joins TRBV5-6 to TRBJ2-5; 8 nucleotides line up with TRBD2. The CDR3 is made up of 16 amino acids. With V trimmed by 1 base and J by 7 bases, 12 bases remained unmatched. The germline CDR1 and CDR2 sequences are SGHDT and YYEEEE. Filled out from reference TRBV5-6 and TRBJ2-5, the complete variable domain reads DAGVTQSPTHLIKTRGQQVTLRCSPKSGHDTVSWYQQALGQGPQFIFQYYEEEERQRGNFPDRFSGHQFPNYSSELNVNALLLGDSALYLCASSLTSGEGVGTQYFGPGTRLLVL.